This T cell receptor (beta chain) was observed in a study of cytomegalovirus exposure and HLA in healthy donors. Overall study context: Out of 150 million to 200 million T cells, an earlier analysis found 117 million unique TCR beta sequences in total.

Primers for the PCR totalled 60 Vbeta and 13 Jbeta. TCRdb keeps only in-frame clones here, not all; method: immunoSEQ multiplex PCR. Its table records 130,000 or so clones. The study, taken as a whole, reports: Available immune exposure information covered CMV serostatus only. Being indistinguishable, some V segments were excluded, TRBV6-2 and TRBV6-3 among them.

Concerning this clone: Its antigen is still unknown.

The CDR3 totals 15 residues. Germline V gene data show CDR1 as SGHTA and CDR2 as FQGNSA. Trimming removed 4 bases from V and 0 bases from J, with 10 bases in between. The chain is built from TRBV7-2 and TRBJ1-3; no clear D gene. The TCR originated in a woman between 18 and 30 years old in good health and CMV-seronegative. The sequencing sample was made of PBMCs. CDR3 residues: CASSYGRNSGNTIYF. CDR3 sequence (DNA): TGTGCCAGCAGCTACGGGAGAAACTCTGGAAACACCATATATTTT.